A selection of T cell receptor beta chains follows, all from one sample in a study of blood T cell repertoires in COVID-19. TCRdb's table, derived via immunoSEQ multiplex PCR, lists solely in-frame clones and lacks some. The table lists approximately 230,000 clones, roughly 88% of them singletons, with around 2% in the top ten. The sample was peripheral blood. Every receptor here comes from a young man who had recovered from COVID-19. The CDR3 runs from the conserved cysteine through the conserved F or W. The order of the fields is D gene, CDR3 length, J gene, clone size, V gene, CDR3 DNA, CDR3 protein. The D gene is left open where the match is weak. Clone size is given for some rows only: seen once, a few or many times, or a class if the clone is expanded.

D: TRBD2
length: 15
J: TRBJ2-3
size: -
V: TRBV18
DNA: TGTGCCAGCTCACCAACTAGCGGGGTCACAGATACGCAGTATTTT
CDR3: CASSPTSGVTDTQYF

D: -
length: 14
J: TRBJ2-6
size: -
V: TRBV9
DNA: TGTGCCAGCAGCGCTCGACAGGGGGCCAACGTCCTGACTTTC
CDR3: CASSARQGANVLTF

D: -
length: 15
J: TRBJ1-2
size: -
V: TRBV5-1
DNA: TGCGCCAGCAGCTTGGTGGGGGAGGAAAACTATGGCTACACCTTC
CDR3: CASSLVGEENYGYTF

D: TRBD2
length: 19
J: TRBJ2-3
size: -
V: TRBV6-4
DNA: TGTGCCAGCAGTGACCCCCCAGGTAGCGGGGGGTTCCGCGCAGATACGCAGTATTTT
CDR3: CASSDPPGSGGFRADTQYF

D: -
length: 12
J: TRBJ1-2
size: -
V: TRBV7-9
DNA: TGTGCCAGTGAATTCGAGAACTATGGCTACACCTTC
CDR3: CASEFENYGYTF

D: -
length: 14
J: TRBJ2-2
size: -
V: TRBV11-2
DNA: TGTGCCAGCAGCGTCTCCCCGAACACCGGGGAGCTGTTTTTT
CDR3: CASSVSPNTGELFF

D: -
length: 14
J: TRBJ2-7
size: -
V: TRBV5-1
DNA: TGCGCCAGCAGCTGGGGTTCCCGGGGAGACGAGCAGTACTTC
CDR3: CASSWGSRGDEQYF

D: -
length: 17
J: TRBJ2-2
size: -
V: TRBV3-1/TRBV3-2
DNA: TGTGCCAGCAGCCAATACCTTCTACCTCCGAACACCGGGGAGCTGTTTTTT
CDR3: CASSQYLLPPNTGELFF

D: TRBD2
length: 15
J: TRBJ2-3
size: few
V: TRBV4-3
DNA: TGCGCCAGCAGCCAAGATAGCGGGGGGGTAGATACGCAGTATTTT
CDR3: CASSQDSGGVDTQYF

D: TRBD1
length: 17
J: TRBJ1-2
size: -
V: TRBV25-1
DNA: TGTGCCAGCAGTGAATTGGGACAGCCTCTGCCGCGGGAAGGCTACACCTTC
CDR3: CASSELGQPLPREGYTF

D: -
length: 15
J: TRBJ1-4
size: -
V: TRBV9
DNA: TGTGCCAGCAGCGTAGCAGTCTCCCCTAATGAAAAACTGTTTTTT
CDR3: CASSVAVSPNEKLFF

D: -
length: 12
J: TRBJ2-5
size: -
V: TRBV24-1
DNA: TGTGCCTCCCTCAGTCTCCAAGAGACCCAGTACTTC
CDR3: CASLSLQETQYF

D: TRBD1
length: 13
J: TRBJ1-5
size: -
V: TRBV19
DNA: TGTGCCACCAGCAGGGACAGGGGTCAGCCCCAGCATTTT
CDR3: CATSRDRGQPQHF

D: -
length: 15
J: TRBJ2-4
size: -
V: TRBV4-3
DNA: TGCGCCAGCAGCCAAGATACGATCCGGACGGGGATTCAGTACTTC
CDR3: CASSQDTIRTGIQYF

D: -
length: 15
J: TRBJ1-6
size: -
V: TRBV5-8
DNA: TGTGCCAGCAGCTTGGGGAGCGGGTTGAATTCACCCCTCCACTTT
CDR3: CASSLGSGLNSPLHF

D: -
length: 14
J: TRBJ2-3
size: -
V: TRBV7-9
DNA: TGTGCCAGCAGCTTAACAGCCACAAAAGATACGCAGTATTTT
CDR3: CASSLTATKDTQYF

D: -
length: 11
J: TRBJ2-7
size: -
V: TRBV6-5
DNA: TGTGCCACCCTTAGGAGGTACGAGCAGTACTTC
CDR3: CATLRRYEQYF

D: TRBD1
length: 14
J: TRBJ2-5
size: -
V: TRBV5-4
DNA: TGTGCCAGCAGCAATGGACAGGGCACGGAGACCCAGTACTTC
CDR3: CASSNGQGTETQYF

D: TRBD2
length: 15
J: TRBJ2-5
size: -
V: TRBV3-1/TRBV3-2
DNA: TGTGCCAGCACTTCCGATCGGGGGGGGAGGGAGACCCAGTACTTC
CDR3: CASTSDRGGRETQYF

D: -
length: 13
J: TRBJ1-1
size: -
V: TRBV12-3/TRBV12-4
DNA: TGTGCCAGCAGCCCAAGGGGAAACACTGAAGCTTTCTTT
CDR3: CASSPRGNTEAFF

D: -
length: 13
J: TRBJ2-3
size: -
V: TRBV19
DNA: TGTGCCACTCGAGAGAGGAGCACAGATACGCAGTATTTT
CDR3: CATRERSTDTQYF

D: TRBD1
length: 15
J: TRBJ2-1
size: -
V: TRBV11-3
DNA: TGTGCCAGCAGCCGTCAGACAGGGTCCTACAATGAGCAGTTCTTC
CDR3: CASSRQTGSYNEQFF

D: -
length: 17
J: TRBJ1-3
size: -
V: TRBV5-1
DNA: TGCGCCAGCAGCTTTTATCAGGGTGGTAGCTCGAGGAACACCATATATTTT
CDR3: CASSFYQGGSSRNTIYF